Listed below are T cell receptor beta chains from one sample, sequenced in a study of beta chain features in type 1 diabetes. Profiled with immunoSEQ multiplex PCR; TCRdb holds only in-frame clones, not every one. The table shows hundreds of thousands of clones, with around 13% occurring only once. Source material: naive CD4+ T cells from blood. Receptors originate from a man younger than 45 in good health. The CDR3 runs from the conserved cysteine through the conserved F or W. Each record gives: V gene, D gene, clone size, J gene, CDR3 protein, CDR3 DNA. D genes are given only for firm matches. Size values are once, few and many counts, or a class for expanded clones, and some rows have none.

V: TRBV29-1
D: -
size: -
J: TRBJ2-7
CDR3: CSVVTLAHYEQYF
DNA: TGCAGCGTTGTAACGTTGGCTCACTACGAGCAGTACTTC

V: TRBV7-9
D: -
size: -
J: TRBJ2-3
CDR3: CASSQRLSDTQYF
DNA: TGTGCCAGCAGCCAGCGACTTTCAGATACGCAGTATTTT

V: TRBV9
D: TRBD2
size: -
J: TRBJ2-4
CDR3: CASSQTRGDIQYF
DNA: TGTGCCAGCAGCCAGACCCGGGGGGACATTCAGTACTTC

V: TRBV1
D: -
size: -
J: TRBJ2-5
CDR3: CTSSHPGLAGQETQYF
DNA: TGCACCAGCAGCCATCCGGGACTAGCGGGTCAGGAGACCCAGTACTTC

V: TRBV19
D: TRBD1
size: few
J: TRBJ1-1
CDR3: CASTLGQGVKAFF
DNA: TGTGCCAGTACCCTGGGACAGGGTGTGAAAGCTTTCTTT

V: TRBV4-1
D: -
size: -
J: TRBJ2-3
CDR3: CASSQDSATDTQYF
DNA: TGCGCCAGCAGCCAAGATTCCGCCACAGATACGCAGTATTTT

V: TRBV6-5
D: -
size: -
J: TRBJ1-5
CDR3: CASRLAAGRGQPQHF
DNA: TGTGCCAGCAGACTCGCCGCGGGGAGAGGTCAGCCCCAGCATTTT

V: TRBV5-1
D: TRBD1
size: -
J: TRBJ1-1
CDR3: CASSSGDRGLTEAFF
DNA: TGCGCCAGCAGCTCCGGGGACAGGGGGCTCACTGAAGCTTTCTTT

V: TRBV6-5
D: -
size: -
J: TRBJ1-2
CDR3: CASSYSRSGNGYTF
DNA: TGTGCCAGCAGTTACTCGAGGTCAGGGAATGGCTACACCTTC

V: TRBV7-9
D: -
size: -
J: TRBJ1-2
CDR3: CASSENPGRGYTF
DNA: TGTGCCAGCAGCGAAAATCCCGGGAGGGGCTACACCTTC

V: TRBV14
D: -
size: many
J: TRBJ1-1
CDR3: CASSPKGNSEAFF
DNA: TGTGCCAGCAGCCCGAAGGGGAACAGCGAAGCTTTCTTT

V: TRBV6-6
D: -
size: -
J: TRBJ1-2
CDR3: CASSYSAGAYGYTF
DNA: TGTGCCAGCAGTTACTCAGCAGGGGCGTATGGCTACACCTTC

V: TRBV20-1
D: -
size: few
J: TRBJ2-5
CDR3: CSASGAQSQYF
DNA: TGCAGTGCTAGCGGGGCACAATCCCAGTACTTC

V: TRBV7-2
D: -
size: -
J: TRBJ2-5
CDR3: CASSLSRETQYF
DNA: TGTGCCAGCAGCTTAAGTCGGGAGACCCAGTACTTC

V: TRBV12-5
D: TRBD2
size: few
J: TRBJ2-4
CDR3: CASGLGLDQPNIQYF
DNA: TGTGCTAGTGGATTGGGACTAGACCAACCAAACATTCAGTACTTC

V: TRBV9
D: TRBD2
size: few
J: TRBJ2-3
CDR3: CASSVGTSGRAGGTDTQYF
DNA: TGTGCCAGCAGCGTAGGGACTAGCGGGAGGGCCGGGGGCACAGATACGCAGTATTTT

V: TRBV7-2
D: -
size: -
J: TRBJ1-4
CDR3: CASSLTATNEKLFF
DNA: TGTGCCAGCAGCTTAACTGCAACTAATGAAAAACTGTTTTTT

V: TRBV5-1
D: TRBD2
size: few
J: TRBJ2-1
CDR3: CASSLVRLAGGDEQFF
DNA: TGCGCCAGCAGCTTGGTGAGACTAGCGGGGGGCGATGAGCAGTTCTTC

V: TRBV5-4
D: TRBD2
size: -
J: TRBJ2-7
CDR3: CASSLAGTSGSEQYF
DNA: TGTGCCAGCAGCTTGGCCGGGACTAGCGGCAGCGAGCAGTACTTC

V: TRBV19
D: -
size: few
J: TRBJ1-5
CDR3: CASSIQKGGSNQPQHF
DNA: TGTGCCAGTAGTATCCAGAAGGGGGGAAGCAATCAGCCCCAGCATTTT

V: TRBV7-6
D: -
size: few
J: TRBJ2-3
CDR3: CASSWGPDTQYF
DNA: TGTGCCAGCAGTTGGGGACCAGATACGCAGTATTTT

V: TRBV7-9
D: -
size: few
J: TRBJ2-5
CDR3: CASSLIGAGGGETQYF
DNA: TGTGCCAGCAGCTTAATCGGCGCAGGTGGGGGAGAGACCCAGTACTTC

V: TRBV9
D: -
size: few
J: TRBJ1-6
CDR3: CASSVGTASPLHF
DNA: TGTGCCAGCAGCGTAGGGACAGCTTCACCCCTCCACTTT

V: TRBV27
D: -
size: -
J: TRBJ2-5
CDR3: CASSLLARGQTQYF
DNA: TGTGCCAGCAGTTTACTAGCGAGAGGCCAGACCCAGTACTTC

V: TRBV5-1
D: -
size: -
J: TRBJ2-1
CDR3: CASSGGSYNEQFF
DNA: TGCGCCAGCAGTGGAGGGAGTTACAATGAGCAGTTCTTC

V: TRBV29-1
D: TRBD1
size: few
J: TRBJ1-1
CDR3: CSVRTGGTEAFF
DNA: TGCAGCGTGAGAACAGGGGGCACTGAAGCTTTCTTT

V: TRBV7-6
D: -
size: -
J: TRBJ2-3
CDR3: CASSLSPAPQYF
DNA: TGTGCCAGCAGCTTAAGCCCAGCTCCGCAGTATTTT

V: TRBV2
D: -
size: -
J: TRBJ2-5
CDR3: CASRPTREETQYF
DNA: TGTGCCAGCAGACCTACTAGAGAGGAGACCCAGTACTTC

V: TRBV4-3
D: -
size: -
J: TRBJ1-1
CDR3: CASSQWGNTEAFF
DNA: TGCGCCAGCAGCCAATGGGGTAACACTGAAGCTTTCTTT

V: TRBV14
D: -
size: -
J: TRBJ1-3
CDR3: CASSQSTVSGNTIYF
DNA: TGTGCCAGCAGCCAATCGACAGTGTCTGGAAACACCATATATTTT

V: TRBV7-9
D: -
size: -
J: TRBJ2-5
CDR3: CASSSKGTVLQETQYF
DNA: TGTGCCAGCAGCTCCAAAGGCACAGTCCTCCAAGAGACCCAGTACTTC

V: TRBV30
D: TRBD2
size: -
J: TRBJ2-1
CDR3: CAWQSSTSGFNEQFF
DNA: TGTGCCTGGCAAAGTAGTACTAGCGGTTTCAATGAGCAGTTCTTC